Following are 2 T cell receptor beta chains from one sample sequenced in a study of T cell responses to AZD1222 COVID-19 vaccine listed by TCRdb under 2021. This sample's time point label indicates: baseline before first vaccination. Libraries were prepared through the immunoSEQ multiplex PCR assay. Drawn from immuneACCESS, this table holds only the in-frame rearrangements with V and J called that TCRdb kept. Clones are partly lost; checked studies trace under half to an unresolved V gene and leave the rest unexplained. Here the sample has approximately 76,000 clones; approximately 89% occur a single time. The top ten clones comprise around 19% of the sample. The specimen was peripheral blood, collected on day 0 of AZD1222 vaccination. The source is an adult in good health.

This clone was recorded once. The V gene is TRBV9, the J gene TRBJ2-7; 7 bases agree with TRBD2. Per germline, CDR1 SGDLS and CDR2 YYNGEE. V dropped 0 bases and J dropped 5; count of bases not matched to a gene: 11. The CDR3 has 16 amino acids. The CDR3 spells CASSVGPNGGSHEQYF. In DNA form, the CDR3 reads TGTGCCAGCAGCGTAGGCCCCAATGGCGGGAGTCACGAGCAGTACTTC.

This clone occurred a few times. The CDR3 here is CASSQNGKELFF. The CDR3 DNA follows: TGTGCCAGCAGTCAGAATGGAAAGGAACTGTTTTTT. The J gene is TRBJ1-4, the V gene TRBV6-2 or TRBV6-3; D is unresolved. The CDR3 runs to 12 residues. Germline loops: CDR1 MNHEY, CDR2 SVGEGT. Trimming removed 5 bases from V and 12 bases from J, with 13 bases in between.